What follows is one T cell receptor (beta chain) and its context. The antigen remains unidentified. This record belongs to a study of post-analysis software for immune sequencing data. Study information: Relapsing-remitting, secondary progressive and progressive-relapsing courses of multiple sclerosis were included. Points from the study as a whole: Versus controls, multiple sclerosis patients showed significantly lower diversity (normalized Chao1). Batch-mates among the samples co-clustered strongly by F measure. Among roughly 5 TRBV segments more frequent in patients than controls were TRBV5-6, TRBV5-1 and TRBV20-1.

Tagging with unique molecular identifiers was a feature of the TCR beta cDNA libraries. It was from roughly 0.93 to 9.6 million T cells that around 500,000 cDNA molecules came. Each CDR3 protein is one row after TCRdb ran MiXCR on the PCR reads. Of 750,000 to 950,000 distinct CDR3 sequences detected, 53% appear once; the ten largest clones hold roughly 4.4%. The CDR3 has 16 residues. The V end lost 0 bases, the J end lost 6 bases, and 17 bases lay between the germline ends. Germline-derived CDR1 and CDR2 are SGHRS and YFSETQ. The clonotype originates from a girl aged 10 to 17 with multiple sclerosis. The rearrangement links TRBV5-1 to TRBJ2-3, with a tentative D call TRBD2 (5 bases). Sequenced: blood. CDR3 in amino acids: CASSLGTSSLADTQYF. Written as DNA, the CDR3 is TGCGCCAGCAGCTTGGGGACCTCTAGCCTGGCCGATACGCAGTATTTT.